A single sample gave rise to the 23 T cell receptor beta chains below, sequenced in a study of T cells in Graves' hyperthyroidism and ophthalmopathy. What was amplified from RNA transcripts were TCR beta CDR3 regions. The TCR CDR3 first-round RT-PCR relied on the HTBI primer set. One entry per CDR3 protein, called by TCRdb with MiXCR from the multiplex PCR reads. Of 300,000 or so distinct CDR3 sequences listed, around a sixth are singletons. Sequencing was carried out using blood. All receptors derive from a woman aged 45-60 years with Graves' hyperthyroidism.

The table lists this clonotype with many counts. This chain connects TRBV20-1 to TRBJ2-3; 9 bases match TRBD2. Unmatched junction bases numbered 0, after V lost 1 base and J lost 4 bases. Germline V gene sequence: CDR1 DFQATT, CDR2 SNEGSKA (reference sequence). This CDR3 region has 13 residues. The CDR3 sequence is CSARASGADTQYF. CDR3 sequence (DNA): TGCAGTGCTAGAGCTAGCGGGGCAGATACGCAGTATTTT.

This clonotype was seen a few times. V and J are TRBV20-1 and TRBJ2-1; D is undetermined. This CDR3 spans 15 amino acids. Germline V lookup: CDR1 DFQATT, CDR2 SNEGSKA (reference sequence). The germline V and J ends were trimmed by 0 bases and 3 bases, with 12 bases remaining between them. CDR3 in amino acids: CSARDTRSNYNEQFF. The CDR3 DNA reads as TGCAGTGCTAGAGATACCCGCAGCAACTACAATGAGCAGTTCTTC.

V gene TRBV29-1 combines with J gene TRBJ2-5, with a possible D match to TRBD1 (5 bases). This CDR3 is built from 14 residues. With 2 bases removed from V and 5 bases from J, the gap between germline ends came to 15 bases. Germline V gives CDR1 SQVTM, CDR2 ANQGSEA. CDR3 sequence (DNA): TGCAGCGTTGAATGGAGACAGTCTCGCGAGACCCAGTACTTC. Translated: CSVEWRQSRETQYF.

This clonotype occurred many times. This chain connects TRBV20-1 to TRBJ2-5; unclear D gene. The germline gives CDR1 DFQATT, CDR2 SNEGSKA (reference sequence). This CDR3 has 14 residues. The V and J ends lost 0 bases and 1 base respectively, with 9 bases between them. CDR3 amino acids: CSAREGAGQETQYF. For the CDR3, the DNA is TGCAGTGCTAGAGAGGGTGCAGGCCAAGAGACCCAGTACTTC.

The V call is TRBV7-9, the J call TRBJ1-1, with D maybe TRBD1 (5 bases). The V gene lost 5 bases and the J gene lost 6 bases, with 13 bases spanning the gap. Germline lookup yields CDR1 SEHNR and CDR2 FQNEAQ (reference sequence). The CDR3 has 13 residues. The CDR3 sequence: CASSHSGTAEAFF. The CDR3 region has the DNA TGTGCCAGCAGCCACTCCGGGACGGCTGAAGCTTTCTTT.

This clonotype was counted ten times or more. The rearrangement uses TRBV30 and TRBJ1-1; D is possibly TRBD1 (5 bases). CDR3 length equals 13 residues. Trimming removed 2 bases from V and 0 bases from J, with 7 bases in between. From germline, CDR1 is GTSNPN and CDR2 SVGIG (reference sequence). CDR3 loop: CAWSRQLNTEAFF. The CDR3 DNA is TGTGCCTGGAGTCGACAGCTGAACACTGAAGCTTTCTTT.

This clonotype showed up just a few times. The rearrangement uses TRBV6-1 and TRBJ2-3; D is possibly TRBD1 (7 bases). This CDR3 spans 14 amino acids. Between the trimmed V and J ends, which lost 6 bases and 5 bases, there was a span of 15 bases. In germline, CDR1 is MNHNS, CDR2 SASEGT. Here the CDR3 reads CASRTGTAGDTQYF. The CDR3 DNA reads TGTGCCAGCAGGACCGGGACAGCGGGAGATACGCAGTATTTT.

This clonotype appeared many times. The V call is TRBV3-1, the J call TRBJ2-3; 13 nucleotides align to TRBD2. Trimming removed 1 base from V and 3 bases from J; junction bases left unmatched: 4. Germline CDR1 is LGHDT and CDR2 is YNNKEL (reference sequence). CDR3 length: 17 residues. The CDR3 spells CASSQGLAGGKTDTQYF. The DNA of the CDR3 is TGTGCCAGCAGCCAAGGACTAGCGGGGGGTAAGACAGATACGCAGTATTTT.

The J gene is TRBJ2-7, the V gene TRBV9; D unclear. Looked up from germline, CDR1 is SGDLS and CDR2 is YYNGEE. The CDR3 sequence is 15 residues long. V was trimmed by 10 bases and J by 2 bases, leaving 22 bases between them. The CDR3 sequence: CAVPRGEIRTYEQYV. In DNA, the CDR3 is TGTGCCGTTCCTCGCGGCGAAATTAGAACCTACGAGCAGTACGTC.

The rearrangement joins TRBV2 to TRBJ2-7; TRBD1 is a possible D gene (6 bases). This CDR3 comprises 12 residues. V shed 11 bases and J shed 0 bases, with 11 bases lying between them. CDR1 is SNHLY, CDR2 FYNNEI, per germline. The CDR3 protein is CALRGSSYEQYF. Written as DNA, the CDR3 is TGTGCCCTCAGGGGCAGCTCCTACGAGCAGTACTTC.

This clonotype was seen more than once but under ten times. The chain links TRBV2 to TRBJ2-5; maybe TRBD2 (6 bases). There are 11 residues in the CDR3. Germline lookup yields CDR1 SNHLY and CDR2 FYNNEI. Trimming left V 7 bases short and J 4 bases short, with 7 bases between. Written as DNA, the CDR3 is TGTGCCAGCACAGCGGGAGAGACCCAGTACTTC. Protein: CASTAGETQYF.

The table lists this clonotype with a count of one. This chain joins TRBV9 and TRBJ2-2; 9 bases are shared with TRBD2. The junction had 24 bases not matched to a gene; V was cut back by 4 bases and J by 5 bases. The CDR3 totals 21 residues. CDR1 is SGDLS, CDR2 YYNGEE, per germline. In nucleotides, the CDR3 is TGTGCCAGCAGCCCCGTCCTGGGGCGGGGGGGCCTCTTCGGGGGAACCGGGGAGCTGTTTTTT. This translates into CASSPVLGRGGLFGGTGELFF.

This clonotype appeared a few times. This chain joins TRBV19 and TRBJ1-1; TRBD1 might be the D (5 bases). Germline V gene sequence: CDR1 LNHDA, CDR2 SQIVND (reference sequence). V was pared by 1 base and J by 6 bases, with 12 bases between. The CDR3 is 14 residues long. CDR3 amino acids: CASSIGDAQSEAFF. Here the CDR3 DNA reads TGTGCCAGTAGTATAGGGGACGCTCAATCTGAAGCTTTCTTT.

The sample holds many counts of this clonotype. The rearrangement uses TRBV28 and TRBJ2-1; 10 bases map to TRBD2. The CDR3 has 15 residues. CDR1 MDHEN and CDR2 SYDVKM come from the germline V gene. Trimming took 7 bases from V and 8 from J; bases not matched to a gene: 11. CDR3 bases: TGTGCCAGCACCCCGAGGTCTAGCGGGAGCGATGAGCAGTTCTTC. Encoded protein: CASTPRSSGSDEQFF. The entire variable domain, with the rest obtained from reference TRBV28 and TRBJ2-1, is as follows: DVKVTQSSRYLVKRTGEKVFLECVQDMDHENMFWYRQDPGLGLRLIYFSYDVKMKEKGDIPEGYSVSREKKERFSLILESASTNQTSMYLCASTPRSSGSDEQFFGPGTRLTVL.

The J gene is TRBJ1-5, the V gene TRBV4-2; TRBD1 matches 10 bases. V dropped 0 bases and J dropped 0; count of bases not matched to a gene: 5. This CDR3 is 18 amino acids long. Germline V gene data show CDR1 as LGHNA and CDR2 as YNFKEQ. Here the CDR3 reads CASSQDLDRGYSNQPQHF. The DNA of the CDR3 is TGTGCCAGCAGCCAAGATCTGGACAGGGGGTATAGCAATCAGCCCCAGCATTTT.

In this sample, this clonotype turned up a few times. The chain combines TRBV27 with TRBJ1-2; 8 bases fit TRBD1. The CDR3 spans 21 residues. V shed 5 bases and J 6 bases; nucleotides not matched to a gene: 29. Germline V lookup: CDR1 MNHEY, CDR2 SMNVEV (reference sequence). CDR3 DNA sequence: TGTGCCAGCAGTCCATCCCCATCAAGAATCGTAGACAGGGGAGGGCGAAATGGCTACACCTTC. Protein sequence: CASSPSPSRIVDRGGRNGYTF.

The sample holds a few counts of this clonotype. V usage is TRBV5-1 and J usage is TRBJ1-2, with D tentatively TRBD1 (6 bases). Germline V lookup: CDR1 SGHRS, CDR2 YFSETQ. The V end lost 3 bases, the J end lost 5 bases, and 14 bases lay between the germline ends. This CDR3 contains 14 residues. The CDR3 spells CASSSRTDSYGYTF. DNA for the CDR3: TGCGCCAGCAGCTCAAGGACAGATTCTTATGGCTACACCTTC.

The chain couples TRBV27 to TRBJ2-2; 9 nucleotides line up with TRBD2. The V and J ends lost 5 bases and 4 bases, in that order; junction bases with no gene match: 8. This CDR3 spans 16 amino acids. Per the germline V gene, CDR1 is MNHEY and CDR2 is SMNVEV (reference sequence). CDR3 DNA: TGTGCCAGCAGTCCTATAGCGGGAGTAGGCACCGGGGAGCTGTTTTTT. Amino acids: CASSPIAGVGTGELFF.

The CDR3 DNA sequence: TGCGCCAGCAGCTTTTGGACGGGCACAGATACGCAGTATTTT. Translated, it gives CASSFWTGTDTQYF. This rearrangement joins TRBV5-1 to TRBJ2-3; D gene uncertain. The germline V and J ends were trimmed by 2 bases and 1 base, with 8 bases remaining between them. The CDR3 spans 14 residues. Germline-derived CDR1 and CDR2 are SGHRS and YFSETQ.

This clonotype was counted a few times. The chain employs TRBV6-1 and TRBJ1-2, with 7 bases identical to TRBD1. Germline V CDR1 and CDR2: MNHNS, SASEGT. V lost 5 bases and J lost 7; bases outside the gene matches: 7. CDR3 length equals 13 residues. The CDR3 sequence: CASSRQGSAGYTF. The DNA for the CDR3 is TGTGCCAGCAGTAGACAGGGTAGTGCTGGCTACACCTTC.

In its sample, this clonotype was seen a few times. The chain joins TRBV12-3 or TRBV12-4 to TRBJ1-6; 7 positions match TRBD1. This CDR3 region has 13 residues. With 6 bases clipped from V and 10 bases from J, the junction kept 6 bases outside the gene matches. In DNA form, the CDR3 reads TGTGCCAGCAGGCGCAGGGGGGGGTCACCCCTCCACTTT. This gives the protein CASRRRGGSPLHF.

This clonotype was seen repeatedly, ten times or more. The CDR3 coding sequence is TGCGCCAGCAGCTTGGACAGCTTTACCTACGAGCAGTACGTC. Translation: CASSLDSFTYEQYV. The V and J genes are TRBV5-1 and TRBJ2-7; D is unclear. The ends were cut back, 0 bases at V and 2 bases at J, with 9 bases in the middle. This CDR3 has 14 amino acids. Germline assignment: CDR1 SGHRS and CDR2 YFSETQ.

This clonotype has more than one count but fewer than ten. The J gene is TRBJ2-1, the V gene TRBV12-3 or TRBV12-4; 10 positions match TRBD2. V trimming: 1 base; J trimming: 7 bases; junction bases outside the gene matches: 10. The CDR3 totals 17 residues. CDR3 sequence: CASSLGAGGPRGNEQFF. CDR3 DNA sequence: TGTGCCAGCAGTTTAGGAGCGGGAGGGCCGAGGGGGAATGAGCAGTTCTTC.